The next 5 T cell receptor beta chains were all read from a single sample in a study of T-cell memory formation after mild COVID-19. A single record per CDR3 protein comes from TCRdb applying MiXCR to the 5' RACE reads. The sample yields more than 250,000 distinct CDR3 sequences, over 15% seen once. Source material: PBMCs or a T cell subset sorted from them (not recorded which). These TCRs come from a man aged 18 to 29 who had mild COVID-19 (a few samples of this study predate the infection). Cell type and time point are not known.

This clonotype was seen more than once but under ten times. This chain links TRBV7-9 with TRBJ1-1; TRBD1 agrees at 7 bases. The junction had 2 bases not matched to a gene; V was cut back by 1 base and J by 3 bases. The germline CDR1 and CDR2 sequences are SEHNR and FQNEAQ (reference sequence). This CDR3 has 14 residues. In DNA form, the CDR3 reads TGTGCCAGCAGCTTAGAAGGGACAGACACTGAAGCTTTCTTT. The encoded protein is CASSLEGTDTEAFF.

This clonotype showed up just a few times. The V gene is TRBV10-3, the J gene TRBJ1-1; the D is unclear. This CDR3 has 13 amino acids. Trimming removed 7 bases at V and 3 bases at J, with 12 bases between. Germline values: CDR1 ENHRY, CDR2 SYGVKD. CDR3 region: CAIMETRDTEAFF. In DNA, the CDR3 is TGTGCCATCATGGAGACCCGCGACACTGAAGCTTTCTTT.

The genes are TRBV5-1 and TRBJ2-7, with TRBD2 identical over 10 bases. The CDR3 sequence is 17 residues long. Germline V lookup: CDR1 SGHRS, CDR2 YFSETQ. The trim removed 1 base at V and 0 bases at J, leaving 7 bases unmatched. The CDR3 region is CASSLRLAGASSYEQYF. CDR3 sequence (DNA): TGCGCCAGCAGCTTGAGGCTAGCGGGGGCAAGCTCCTACGAGCAGTACTTC. Full variable domain (outside the CDR3, taken from reference TRBV5-1 and TRBJ2-7): KAGVTQTPRYLIKTRGQQVTLSCSPISGHRSVSWYQQTPGQGLQFLFEYFSETQRNKGNFPGRFSGRQFSNSRSEMNVSTLELGDSALYLCASSLRLAGASSYEQYFGPGTRLTVT.

This chain connects TRBV6-5 to TRBJ2-7; TRBD1 might be the D (6 bases). The CDR3 sequence is 14 residues long. Germline V gives CDR1 MNHEY, CDR2 SVGAGI. Trimming left V 2 bases short and J 7 bases short, with 15 bases between. CDR3 residues: CASSYDDGTYEQYF. The CDR3 bases are TGTGCCAGCAGTTACGATGACGGGACATATGAGCAGTACTTC.

The V and J genes are TRBV5-1 and TRBJ2-5; D is unresolved. This CDR3 has 15 amino acids. V shed 1 base and J shed 4 bases, with 14 bases lying between them. The germline CDR1 and CDR2 sequences are SGHRS and YFSETQ. The CDR3 sequence is CASSLNVGSGETQYF. In nucleotides, the CDR3 is TGCGCCAGCAGCTTGAATGTCGGTTCCGGAGAGACCCAGTACTTC.